These 14 T cell receptor beta chains came from one sample sequenced in a study of beta chain features in type 1 diabetes. Overall study results and limits: Across all four CD4+ subsets, people with type 1 diabetes showed modestly shorter TCRB CDR3s.

These TCRs are of unknown antigen specificity. The entirety of the isolated RNA underwent reverse transcription, so expressed TCRB transcripts were sequenced. Sequenced by immunoSEQ multiplex PCR; TCRdb stores in-frame clones only, minus some. The sample consists of 100,000 to 150,000 clones, about a sixth of them appearing once. The source material was central memory CD4+ T cells from blood. The receptor set was obtained from a man aged 30 to 45 with type 1 diabetes.

This clone was recorded at least ten times. CDR3 DNA sequence: TGTGCCAGCGTCGAATCAGGGAAGGCCTACGAGCAGTACTTC. This sequence encodes CASVESGKAYEQYF. V is TRBV28 and J is TRBJ2-7; D is possibly TRBD1 (5 bases). The CDR3 has 14 residues. The V gene lost 8 bases and the J gene lost 2 bases, with 16 bases spanning the gap. The germline gives CDR1 MDHEN, CDR2 SYDVKM.

This clone was observed a handful of times. The rearrangement uses TRBV7-6 and TRBJ2-3; the D gene is possibly TRBD2 (5 bases). The CDR3 has 14 amino acids. CDR1 SGHVS and CDR2 FNYEAQ come from the germline V gene. Trimming took 5 bases from V and 3 from J, leaving 12 bases between them. CDR3: CASSPAGRTDTQYF. CDR3 in DNA: TGTGCCAGCAGCCCCGCGGGTAGGACAGATACGCAGTATTTT.

The V and J genes are TRBV5-4 and TRBJ1-2, with D maybe TRBD1 (5 bases). Looked up from germline, CDR1 is SGHNT and CDR2 is YYREEE (reference sequence). Trimming pared 6 bases from V and 3 bases from J, leaving 12 bases between. CDR3 length equals 13 residues. CDR3 nucleotide sequence: TGTGCCAGCACCTGGGGGTTGGACTATGGCTACACCTTC. It specifies CASTWGLDYGYTF.

This chain uses TRBV30 with TRBJ1-3; D gene ambiguous. The CDR3 runs to 20 residues. The germline V gene encodes CDR1 GTSNPN and CDR2 SVGIG (reference sequence). Trimming stripped 2 bases from V and 0 bases from J, with 26 bases between. CDR3 sequence reads: CAWSFWNTVSDRDSGNTIYF. The CDR3 coding sequence is TGTGCCTGGAGTTTTTGGAACACGGTATCGGACCGAGACTCTGGAAACACCATATATTTT.

This clone was counted between two and nine times. The chain recombines TRBV7-3 with TRBJ2-1, with D possibly matching TRBD1 (5 bases). CDR1 and CDR2 from the germline V gene are SGHTA and FQGTGA. The CDR3 extends over 15 amino acids. Trimming took off 2 bases at V and 1 base at J, with 9 bases between the two ends. The CDR3, as DNA: TGTGCCAGCAGCTTAGGTGGGGCTTCCTACAATGAGCAGTTCTTC. The encoded protein is CASSLGGASYNEQFF.

This clone occurred a few times. The V and J genes are TRBV7-6 and TRBJ2-5; tentatively, D is TRBD1 (6 bases). This CDR3 is 15 amino acids long. The germline V and J ends were trimmed by 1 base and 1 base, with 10 bases remaining between them. Germline CDR1 reads SGHVS; CDR2 reads FNYEAQ. DNA for the CDR3: TGTGCCAGCAGCTTAGGTGGGACACCCCAAGAGACCCAGTACTTC. Its translation is CASSLGGTPQETQYF.

This clone came up a few times. The V and J genes are TRBV7-2 and TRBJ2-5; D remains ambiguous. V lost 8 bases to trimming and J lost 1 base, with 11 bases between them. The V gene's germline CDR1 is SGHTA and CDR2 FQGNSA. The CDR3 runs to 13 residues. The CDR3 here is CASSLGPQETQYF. CDR3 nucleotides: TGTGCCAGCTCCCTTGGTCCCCAAGAGACCCAGTACTTC.

Only a few counts were recorded for this clone. The gene calls are TRBV2 and TRBJ1-1; D is perhaps TRBD1 (5 bases). This CDR3 has 14 residues. V was clipped by 3 bases and J by 2 bases, with 10 bases between them. The germline gives CDR1 SNHLY, CDR2 FYNNEI. The CDR3 here is CASSDWQGNTEAFF. CDR3 in DNA: TGTGCCAGCAGTGATTGGCAGGGTAACACTGAAGCTTTCTTT.

This chain connects TRBV4-2 to TRBJ1-4; no firm D call. V dropped 4 bases and J dropped 7 bases, with 10 bases sitting between them. The CDR3 consists of 13 residues. CDR1 is LGHNA and CDR2 is YNFKEQ in the germline V gene. CDR3 nucleotides: TGTGCCAGCAGCCCTCGGGGAGGTGAAAAACTGTTTTTT. It is translated as CASSPRGGEKLFF.

The V call is TRBV30, the J call TRBJ2-3; D uncertain. The CDR3 spans 10 residues. V was clipped by 4 bases and J by 4 bases, with 3 bases between them. CDR1 and CDR2 from the germline V gene are GTSNPN and SVGIG (reference sequence). The CDR3 protein is CAWTADTQYF. The CDR3, as DNA: TGTGCCTGGACCGCAGATACGCAGTATTTT.

The CDR3 DNA reads TGTGCCGGAGCGGGGGGCTTGGACGAGCAGTACTTC. This encodes CAGAGGLDEQYF. V and J are TRBV30 and TRBJ2-7, with 9 bases matching TRBD2. Unmatched junction bases numbered 7, after V lost 8 bases and J lost 5 bases. The CDR3 is 12 residues long. The germline V gene has CDR1 GTSNPN and CDR2 SVGIG (reference sequence). Using reference TRBV30 and TRBJ2-7 for the parts outside the CDR3, the full variable domain is SQTIHQWPATLVQPVGSPLSLECTVEGTSNPNLYWYRQAAGRGLQLLFYSVGIGQISSEVPQNLSASRPQDRQFILSSKKLLLSDSGFYLCAGAGGLDEQYFGPGTRLTVT.

This clone was seen repeatedly, ten times or more. The chain recombines TRBV4-1 with TRBJ2-3; 12 bases map to TRBD2. The germline gives CDR1 MGHRA, CDR2 YSYEKL. Trimming removed 1 base from V and 7 bases from J; junction bases left unmatched: 9. The CDR3 extends over 17 amino acids. The CDR3 sequence is CASSQVPGGTSGHTQYF. DNA for the CDR3: TGCGCCAGCAGCCAAGTCCCCGGGGGGACTAGCGGGCATACGCAGTATTTT.

The chain joins TRBV7-7 to TRBJ2-6; D could derive from TRBD1 or TRBD2 (5 bases each). The ends were cut back, 5 bases at V and 0 bases at J, with 11 bases in the middle. The CDR3 is 16 residues long. Germline V gives CDR1 SSHAT, CDR2 FNYEAQ (reference sequence). CDR3 protein: CASSQGRNSGANVLTF. CDR3 coding DNA: TGTGCCAGCAGCCAGGGACGGAACTCTGGGGCCAACGTCCTGACTTTC. The full variable domain, with the rest looked up from reference TRBV7-7 and TRBJ2-6, is GAGVSQSPRYKVTKRGQDVTLRCDPISSHATLYWYQQALGQGPEFLTYFNYEAQPDKSGLPSDRFSAERPEGSISTLTIQRTEQRDSAMYRCASSQGRNSGANVLTFGAGSRLTVL.

V usage is TRBV18 and J usage is TRBJ2-1, with 9 bases fitting TRBD2. With V trimmed by 1 base and J by 4 bases, 5 bases remained unmatched. CDR1 and CDR2 (germline): KGHSH, LQKENI. CDR3 length: 16 amino acids. The CDR3 protein is CASSPRAGGQYNEQFF. For the CDR3, the DNA is TGTGCCAGCTCACCACGAGCGGGGGGCCAATACAATGAGCAGTTCTTC.